Listed below are T cell receptor beta chains from one sample, sequenced in a study of blood T cell repertoires in COVID-19. Repertoires were generated with immunoSEQ multiplex PCR, while TCRdb's copy carries only in-frame clones and drops some. The table includes about 150,000 clones, about nine tenths detected once. The sequenced sample consisted of PBMCs or T cells enriched from blood (not recorded which). These receptors originate from a woman between 40 and 50 years old who had been exposed to COVID-19. Both conserved end residues are part of each CDR3. Each record gives: clone size, D gene, J gene, V gene, CDR3 DNA, CDR3 protein. The D gene is left open where the match is weak. Clone size is given for some rows only: seen once, a few or many times, or a class if the clone is expanded.

NA,TRBD1,TRBJ1-1,TRBV12-3/TRBV12-4,TGTGCCAGCAACCGGGACAGGGCAGCTTTCTTT,CASNRDRAAFF
NA,NA,TRBJ2-3,TRBV12-5,TGTGCTAGTGGCCTTCTGGGGCCAGATACGCAGTATTTT,CASGLLGPDTQYF
NA,NA,TRBJ1-5,TRBV28,TGTGCCAGCAGTTTACGTTACTTCGGTAGCAATCAGCCCCAGCATTTT,CASSLRYFGSNQPQHF
NA,TRBD1,TRBJ1-1,TRBV7-9,TGTGCCAGCAGCTTAAGTTCTGGGACAGAAGAAGCTTTCTTT,CASSLSSGTEEAFF
NA,TRBD1,TRBJ1-6,TRBV2,TGTGCCAGCAGTGAAATTGGGGGACAGTACTCCTATAATTCACCCCTCCACTTT,CASSEIGGQYSYNSPLHF
NA,NA,TRBJ2-3,TRBV27,TGTGCCAGCAGTGGAGGATATAGCACAGATACGCAGTATTTT,CASSGGYSTDTQYF
NA,NA,TRBJ2-1,TRBV18,TGTGCCACTGGGGCAACCTACAATGAGCAGTTCTTC,CATGATYNEQFF
NA,TRBD1,TRBJ2-1,TRBV6-5,TGTGCCAGCAGTCGGACAGGATACCACGATGAGCAGTTCTTC,CASSRTGYHDEQFF
NA,NA,TRBJ1-4,TRBV5-1,TGCGCCAGCAGCCTGGGAGGGATTAATGAAAAACTGTTTTTT,CASSLGGINEKLFF
once,TRBD2,TRBJ2-3,TRBV11-3,TGTGCCAGCAGCCCCGGGACTAGCGGACTCACAGATACGCAGTATTTT,CASSPGTSGLTDTQYF
NA,TRBD1,TRBJ2-7,TRBV5-1,TGCGCCAGCAGCTTGGATGGGACAGGGCCAACGGGCGAGCAGTACTTC,CASSLDGTGPTGEQYF
NA,NA,TRBJ2-5,TRBV9,TGTGCCAGCAGCGTAGGGGGGCTAAACCAAGAGACCCAGTACTTC,CASSVGGLNQETQYF
NA,NA,TRBJ2-3,TRBV5-6,TGTGCCAGCAGCTCTGTGGGAGGCCCCACAGATACGCAGTATTTT,CASSSVGGPTDTQYF
few,TRBD1,TRBJ1-5,TRBV15,TGTGCCACCAGCAAGCAGGGGGACTTAATTCAGCCCCAGCATTTT,CATSKQGDLIQPQHF
NA,NA,TRBJ1-5,TRBV28,TGTGCCAGCGGGTTGCAGGGGCGAGTCAATCAGCCCCAGCATTTT,CASGLQGRVNQPQHF
NA,TRBD1,TRBJ1-1,TRBV3-1/TRBV3-2,TGTGCCAGCAGCCAAACGGGACAGGGTTTTGGGACTGAAGCTTTCTTT,CASSQTGQGFGTEAFF
NA,NA,TRBJ1-6,TRBV6-7,TGTGCCAGCACCGTACTACAGGGCTCCTATAATTCACCCCTCCACTTT,CASTVLQGSYNSPLHF
NA,NA,TRBJ1-1,TRBV5-8,TGTGCCAGCAGTAGGGGACAACCGAACACTGAAGCTTTCTTT,CASSRGQPNTEAFF
NA,NA,TRBJ1-5,TRBV28,TGTGCCAGCAAATGGGGGGGATTGGGGTATAGCAATCAGCCCCAGCATTTT,CASKWGGLGYSNQPQHF
NA,TRBD2,TRBJ2-7,TRBV28,TGTGCCAGCAGTTTGGGCGGCGGGAGGGCCAGGCAATACGAGCAGTACTTC,CASSLGGGRARQYEQYF
NA,NA,TRBJ2-6,TRBV19,TGTGCCAGCGGTCGGACTACTGGGGCCAACGTCCTGACTTTC,CASGRTTGANVLTF
NA,NA,TRBJ1-1,TRBV29-1,TGCAGCGGCCTATTGAATCTACAGGTACTGTCTGAAGCTTTCTTT,CSGLLNLQVLSEAFF
NA,NA,TRBJ2-4,TRBV14,TGTGCCAGCAGCCAAATGGGACTGCATGGAGCCAAAAACATTCAGTACTTC,CASSQMGLHGAKNIQYF
NA,NA,TRBJ1-1,TRBV5-5,TGTGCCAGCAGCTTGGCCGGGGTTCGCGGCACTGAAGCTTTCTTT,CASSLAGVRGTEAFF
NA,TRBD2,TRBJ2-5,TRBV6-1,TGTGCCAGCAGTGAATCACCCCCCTGGGGATTTAAAGCGGGGGGGCATGAGACCCAGTACTTC,CASSESPPWGFKAGGHETQYF
once,TRBD2,TRBJ2-1,TRBV4-1,TGCGCCAGCAGCCGGGGACTAGCGGGAGGGCCGGTTATCGATGAGCAGTTCTTC,CASSRGLAGGPVIDEQFF
NA,TRBD1,TRBJ2-7,TRBV6-5,TGTGCCAGCAGCAGGGGGTACGAGCAGTACTTC,CASSRGYEQYF
NA,TRBD1,TRBJ1-2,TRBV6-5,TGTGCCAGCAGTTACGGGACAGGGGGCGCAGAAGGCTACACCTTC,CASSYGTGGAEGYTF
few,NA,TRBJ1-1,TRBV9,TGTGCCAGCAGCCTAAGACCCGACAGCAATGAAGCTTTCTTT,CASSLRPDSNEAFF
NA,TRBD1,TRBJ1-2,TRBV29-1,TGCAGCGTTGAAGACGGGACAGGTGAGGGCTACACCTTC,CSVEDGTGEGYTF
NA,NA,TRBJ1-1,TRBV5-1,TGCGCCAGCAGCCCCCCGGGCGGGGTTGGCACTGAAGCTTTCTTT,CASSPPGGVGTEAFF
NA,NA,TRBJ1-1,TRBV7-9,TGTGCCAGCAGCTATACAGGGTGGGGGACTGAAGCTTTCTTT,CASSYTGWGTEAFF